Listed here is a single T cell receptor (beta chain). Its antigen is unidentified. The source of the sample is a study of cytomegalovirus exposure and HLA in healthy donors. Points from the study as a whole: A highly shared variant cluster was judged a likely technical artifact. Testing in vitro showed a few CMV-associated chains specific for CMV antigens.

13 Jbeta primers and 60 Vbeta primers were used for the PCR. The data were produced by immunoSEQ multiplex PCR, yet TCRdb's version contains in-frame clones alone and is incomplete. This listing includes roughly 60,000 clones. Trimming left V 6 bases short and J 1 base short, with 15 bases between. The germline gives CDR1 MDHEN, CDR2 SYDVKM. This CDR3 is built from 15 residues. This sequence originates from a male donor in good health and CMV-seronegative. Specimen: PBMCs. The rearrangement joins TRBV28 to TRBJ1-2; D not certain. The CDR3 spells CASRHRENLNYGYTF. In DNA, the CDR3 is TGTGCCAGCAGACACCGGGAAAACCTTAACTATGGCTACACCTTC.